These 21 T cell receptor beta chains came from one sample sequenced in a study of CD8+CD57+ T cells in acquired aplastic anemia. TCR beta VDJ and CDR3 profiles were obtained from a genomic DNA template. TCRdb reprocessed the reads via MiXCR and lists one record per CDR3 protein. The data contain some 200,000 distinct CDR3 sequences, 61% of them singletons. Material: sorted CD4+, CD8+, or CD8+CD57+ T cells (not recorded which) from PBMCs. The source of these receptors is a human donor in good health.

The V call is TRBV5-1, the J call TRBJ1-2; D might be TRBD1 (6 bases). CDR1 and CDR2 from the germline V gene are SGHRS and YFSETQ. V was pared by 0 bases and J by 3 bases, with 24 bases between. The CDR3 consists of 19 residues. The CDR3 coding sequence is TGCGCCAGCAGCTTGGCCTTAAAGGGGGTTTCTACCCGGGACTATGGCTACACCTTC. This gives the protein CASSLALKGVSTRDYGYTF.

This clonotype has a handful of counts. V and J are TRBV20-1 and TRBJ2-7; weak D call: TRBD1 (8 bases). V dropped 6 bases and J dropped 3 bases, with 21 bases sitting between them. This CDR3 spans 15 amino acids. From germline, CDR1 is DFQATT and CDR2 SNEGSKA (reference sequence). CDR3 in DNA: TGCAGTGCCCCTGGGGGGGGGGGACAGGTCTACGAGCAGTACTTC. It yields the protein CSAPGGGGQVYEQYF.

This clonotype came up many times. The genes are TRBV20-1 and TRBJ2-7, with 10 bases aligning to TRBD2. The germline CDR1 and CDR2 sequences are DFQATT and SNEGSKA (reference sequence). V shed 4 bases and J 3 bases; nucleotides not matched to a gene: 6. The CDR3 spans 14 residues. CDR3 DNA: TGCAGTGCTATCGGGACTAGCGCGTTCTACGAGCAGTACTTC. This codes for CSAIGTSAFYEQYF.

The chain recombines TRBV2 with TRBJ1-3, with TRBD1 as a possible D gene (5 bases). Trimming stripped 1 base from V and 4 bases from J, with 14 bases between. CDR1 and CDR2 from the germline V gene are SNHLY and FYNNEI. The CDR3 length is 16 residues. The CDR3 DNA follows: TGTGCCAGCAGTGAAGGGGCGGAGGGGTTGGGAAACACCATATATTTT. This translates into CASSEGAEGLGNTIYF.

As concerns this clonotype: At one end the junction does not follow the germline gene, possibly because of a read error. The genes are TRBV7-9 and TRBJ2-7; the D gene is possibly TRBD1 (5 bases). The germline V gene has CDR1 SEHNR and CDR2 FQNEAQ (reference sequence). The CDR3 extends over 13 amino acids. The CDR3 reads CASGFDRLGEQYF. DNA of the CDR3: TGTGCCAGCGGCTTCGACAGACTTGGCGAGCAGTACTTC.

V usage is TRBV10-3 and J usage is TRBJ1-3; no clear D gene. Germline V CDR1 and CDR2: ENHRY, SYGVKD. This CDR3 is built from 15 residues. V shed 0 bases and J shed 4 bases, with 10 bases lying between them. CDR3 amino acids: CAISESTPAGNTIYF. The CDR3 region has the DNA TGTGCCATCAGTGAGTCGACACCGGCAGGAAACACCATATATTTT.

This clonotype was seen only a few times. The V gene is TRBV7-2, the J gene TRBJ2-7; D not certain. Germline V lookup: CDR1 SGHTA, CDR2 FQGNSA. There are 12 residues in the CDR3. V was shortened by 5 bases and J by 3 bases, with 8 bases between the two germline ends. The CDR3, as DNA: TGTGCCAGCAGCCTTACCAACTACGAGCAGTACTTC. It codes for CASSLTNYEQYF.

This clonotype was found a few times. This sequence joins TRBV10-3 and TRBJ2-7, with D maybe TRBD2 (6 bases). CDR1 and CDR2 (germline): ENHRY, SYGVKD. V lost 3 bases, J lost 2 bases, and 11 bases lay in between. The CDR3 is 14 residues long. The CDR3: CAISEETRPYEQYF. CDR3 nucleotide sequence: TGTGCCATCAGTGAAGAGACTAGACCCTACGAGCAGTACTTC.

The chain employs TRBV5-1 and TRBJ1-3; D uncertain. CDR3 length: 14 residues. V lost 4 bases, J lost 2 bases, and 10 bases lay in between. Germline CDR1 SGHRS, CDR2 YFSETQ. The CDR3 bases are TGCGCCAGCAGCCAGACATTGGCTGGAAACACCATATATTTT. Amino acids: CASSQTLAGNTIYF.

The V and J genes are TRBV7-9 and TRBJ1-6; no clear D gene. Per germline, CDR1 SEHNR and CDR2 FQNEAQ (reference sequence). There are 12 residues in the CDR3. The V end was cut by 5 bases, the J end by 3 bases, with 2 bases between. In DNA, the CDR3 is TGTGCCAGCAGCAACTATAATTCACCCCTCCACTTT. Its protein is CASSNYNSPLHF.

This clonotype turned up a few times. The rearrangement joins TRBV2 to TRBJ2-2; D possibly uses TRBD1 or TRBD2 (7 bases each). The germline gives CDR1 SNHLY, CDR2 FYNNEI. V lost 10 bases and J 7 bases, leaving 16 bases between the germline ends. The CDR3 length is 13 residues. CDR3 amino acids: CATSTGRDGELFF. The DNA for the CDR3 is TGTGCCACCTCGACAGGGAGGGACGGGGAGCTGTTTTTT. Together with reference TRBV2 and TRBJ2-2, the CDR3 gives the full variable domain: EPEVTQTPSHQVTQMGQEVILRCVPISNHLYFYWYRQILGQKVEFLVSFYNNEISEKSEIFDDQFSVERPDGSNFTLKIRSTKLEDSAMYFCATSTGRDGELFFGEGSRLTVL.

V is TRBV2 and J is TRBJ2-2; no clear D. Trimming pared 5 bases from V and 3 bases from J, leaving 4 bases between. The CDR3 sequence is 12 residues long. The V gene's germline CDR1 is SNHLY and CDR2 FYNNEI. Here the CDR3 reads CASSMDTGELFF. The CDR3 DNA is TGTGCCAGCAGTATGGACACCGGGGAGCTGTTTTTT.

This clonotype was counted between two and nine times. The genes are TRBV7-2 and TRBJ1-5, with 7 positions matching TRBD1. The CDR3 loop spans 12 amino acids. With V trimmed by 9 bases and J by 5 bases, 4 bases remained unmatched. Germline V CDR1 and CDR2: SGHTA, FQGNSA. This chain's CDR3 is CARRQGDQPQHF. CDR3 nucleotides: TGTGCCAGGAGACAGGGAGATCAGCCCCAGCATTTT.

The rearrangement joins TRBV20-1 to TRBJ2-7; 8 bases map to TRBD1. Germline assignment: CDR1 DFQATT and CDR2 SNEGSKA (reference sequence). Trimming at V came to 6 bases and at J to 5 bases, leaving 15 bases not matched to a gene. This CDR3 region has 15 residues. CDR3 nucleotides: TGCAGTGCCGAGTTCAGGGGGCGTGTCGTCGACGAGCAGTACTTC. Its protein is CSAEFRGRVVDEQYF.

A note on this clonotype: One junction end does not reproduce the germline sequence, and a read error may be involved. The V and J genes are TRBV7-3 and TRBJ2-5; 7 bases map to TRBD2. The germline gives CDR1 SGHTA, CDR2 FQGTGA. The CDR3 length is 12 residues. CDR3 loop: CACSPGGETQYF. CDR3 bases: TGTGCCTGCAGCCCGGGAGGAGAGACCCAGTACTTC.

The chain carries TRBV15 and TRBJ2-5; D gene unclear. V lost 1 base, J lost 2 bases, and 8 bases lay in between. The CDR3 runs 14 residues. Germline V gene sequence: CDR1 LNHNV, CDR2 YYDKDF (reference sequence). In nucleotides, the CDR3 is TGTGCCACCAGCAGAGGGATCCTACAAGAGACCCAGTACTTC. Amino acids: CATSRGILQETQYF.

The rearrangement links TRBV27 to TRBJ2-6; 7 bases fit TRBD1. CDR1 and CDR2 from the germline V gene are MNHEY and SMNVEV (reference sequence). V shed 3 bases and J 2 bases; nucleotides not matched to a gene: 7. This CDR3 has 17 amino acids. The CDR3 bases are TGTGCCAGCAGTTTCCGACAGGGAAGGACTGGGGCCAACGTCCTGACTTTC. It is translated as CASSFRQGRTGANVLTF. Based on the CDR3 plus reference TRBV27 and TRBJ2-6, the full variable domain is EAQVTQNPRYLITVTGKKLTVTCSQNMNHEYMSWYRQDPGLGLRQIYYSMNVEVTDKGDVPEGYKVSRKEKRNFPLILESPSPNQTSLYFCASSFRQGRTGANVLTFGAGSRLTVL.

The gene calls are TRBV24-1 and TRBJ2-1, with 9 bases fitting TRBD1. J gave up 7 bases and V 3 bases, and 6 bases lay outside the gene matches. Germline CDR1 KGHDR, CDR2 SFDVKD. The CDR3 extends over 15 amino acids. In DNA, the CDR3 is TGTGCCACCAGTGATGGACAGGGGTCGGTAAATGAGCAGTTCTTC. Translating gives CATSDGQGSVNEQFF.

The J gene is TRBJ2-3, the V gene TRBV7-3; D may be TRBD2 (5 bases). Trimming left V 8 bases short and J 0 bases short, with 15 bases between. CDR1 is SGHTA, CDR2 FQGTGA, per germline. This CDR3 is 15 amino acids long. The CDR3 loop is CASRPPQRSTDTQYF. The CDR3 nucleotides read TGTGCCAGCCGGCCCCCTCAGCGGAGCACAGATACGCAGTATTTT.

This clonotype was recorded once. The V and J genes are TRBV20-1 and TRBJ2-1; 8 bases are a match to TRBD2. CDR3 length: 15 residues. With 0 bases clipped from V and 3 bases from J, the junction kept 4 bases outside the gene matches. Per germline, CDR1 DFQATT and CDR2 SNEGSKA (reference sequence). CDR3 bases: TGCAGTGCTAGAGATCTGGGACTAGTCTACAATGAGCAGTTCTTC. It codes for CSARDLGLVYNEQFF.

This clonotype was found a few times. CDR3 coding DNA: TGCAGTGCAGCGAGTGCGGGGGCCTACTACGAGCAGTACTTC. It translates to CSAASAGAYYEQYF. V usage is TRBV20-1 and J usage is TRBJ2-7; weak D call: TRBD2 (7 bases). The germline V and J ends were trimmed by 6 bases and 3 bases, with 18 bases remaining between them. The V gene's germline CDR1 is DFQATT and CDR2 SNEGSKA (reference sequence). The CDR3 has 14 amino acids.